A selection of T cell receptor beta chains follows, all from one sample in a study of OX40 agonist ivuxolimab in advanced cancers. Profiling relied on immunoSEQ multiplex PCR, and the TCRdb table lists in-frame clones only, not all of them. The sample records 28,000 or so clones, approximately 91% being singletons. Sequenced here: CD4+ or CD8+ T cells sorted from blood, sampled in a trial of the OX40 agonist ivuxolimab. These TCRs come from an adult with an advanced solid tumor such as melanoma, head and neck, liver or kidney cancer. CDR3s include the opening cysteine and the closing phenylalanine or tryptophan. A D gene is named only where the DNA matches it firmly. Expanded clones get a size class; other rows say once, few or many, or leave the size out.

V gene	D gene	CDR3 length	J gene	clone size	CDR3 DNA	CDR3 protein
TRBV9	NA	16	TRBJ2-1	NA	TGTGCCAGCAGCGAGGGACTTACGAGCTCCTACAATGAGCAGTTCTTC	CASSEGLTSSYNEQFF
TRBV6-5	NA	14	TRBJ1-2	NA	TGTGCCAGCAGCTATGGGGCTTATAACTATGGCTACACCTTC	CASSYGAYNYGYTF
TRBV5-5	NA	12	TRBJ2-3	NA	TGTGCCAGCAGCCCGGCGACAGATACGCAGTATTTT	CASSPATDTQYF
TRBV5-6	TRBD1	14	TRBJ1-1	NA	TGTGCCAGCAGCTTTAGGACAGGGGGCGTTGAAGCTTTCTTT	CASSFRTGGVEAFF
TRBV29-1	NA	13	TRBJ1-1	NA	TGCAGCGTTCTGCGGGGGGGAGGCACTGAAGCTTTCTTT	CSVLRGGGTEAFF
TRBV4-1	NA	16	TRBJ2-6	NA	TGCGCCAGCAGCCGGACAGCAGCCTCTGGGGCCAACGTCCTGACTTTC	CASSRTAASGANVLTF
TRBV6-4	NA	15	TRBJ1-5	NA	TGTGCCAGCAGAGAACTGGGGGGGTGGGATCAGCCCCAGCATTTT	CASRELGGWDQPQHF
TRBV5-4	NA	16	TRBJ1-1	NA	TGTGCCAGCAGCTTGGGAGGACAGTACATGAACACTGAAGCTTTCTTT	CASSLGGQYMNTEAFF
TRBV10-3	NA	15	TRBJ2-7	NA	TGTGCCATCAGTGGGGGGGACTCATCATCCTACGAGCAGTACTTC	CAISGGDSSSYEQYF
TRBV10-3	NA	12	TRBJ2-7	NA	TGTGCCATCAGGTCTAGCGCTAACGAGCAGTACTTC	CAIRSSANEQYF
TRBV2	NA	12	TRBJ2-7	NA	TGTGCCAGCAGTGGACTCTACTACGAGCAGTACTTC	CASSGLYYEQYF
TRBV7-9	NA	12	TRBJ2-7	NA	TGTGCCAGCAGCTTATCGGCGACCGAGCAGTACTTC	CASSLSATEQYF
TRBV6-6	TRBD1	15	TRBJ2-5	NA	TGTGCCAGCAGTTACTCCGGGACAGGGAAAGAGACCCAGTACTTC	CASSYSGTGKETQYF
TRBV9	TRBD2	16	TRBJ2-1	NA	TGTGCCAGCAGCGGCACGGCTAGCGGGGTTTACAATGAGCAGTTCTTC	CASSGTASGVYNEQFF
TRBV9	NA	14	TRBJ1-3	NA	TGTGCCAGCGGGGGGGCGTCCTCTGGAAACACCATATATTTT	CASGGASSGNTIYF
TRBV7-9	NA	17	TRBJ1-1	NA	TGTGCCAGCAGCTCCGATACCGGGACACGTCTGAACACTGAAGCTTTCTTT	CASSSDTGTRLNTEAFF
TRBV14	NA	13	TRBJ2-7	NA	TGTGCCAGCAGCCCAGGCACTGCCTACGAGCAGTACTTC	CASSPGTAYEQYF
TRBV29-1	NA	10	TRBJ2-7	once	TGCAGCGTGTTGGTCTACGAGCAGTACTTC	CSVLVYEQYF
TRBV19	NA	13	TRBJ2-1	once	TGTGCCAGTACCGGGGGTCACTACAATGAGCAGTTCTTC	CASTGGHYNEQFF
TRBV28	TRBD2	13	TRBJ2-1	few	TGTGCCAGCAGTCACACCCTAGCGGGAGAGCAGTTCTTC	CASSHTLAGEQFF
TRBV19	NA	17	TRBJ2-1	NA	TGTGCCAGTAGTATCAGTAGGCAGGGGTTTACCTACAATGAGCAGTTCTTC	CASSISRQGFTYNEQFF
TRBV5-1	NA	15	TRBJ2-3	once	TGCGCCAGCAGCCAGGGGCTAGCGTTGGGAGATACGCAGTATTTT	CASSQGLALGDTQYF
TRBV27	TRBD1	14	TRBJ1-4	once	TGTGCCAGCAGGCCGGGGACAGCTAATGAAAAACTGTTTTTT	CASRPGTANEKLFF
TRBV6-5	TRBD2	15	TRBJ2-1	NA	TGCGCCAGCAGTAACGGACTAGCGGGAGGGGTTGAGCAGTTCTTC	CASSNGLAGGVEQFF
TRBV7-2	NA	14	TRBJ2-5	NA	TGTGCCAGCAGGAGCGTGGGACAACAAGAGACCCAGTACTTC	CASRSVGQQETQYF
TRBV27	NA	13	TRBJ2-1	NA	TGTGCCAGCAGTTTAATGGGTTACAATGAGCAGTTCTTC	CASSLMGYNEQFF
TRBV7-9	TRBD2	15	TRBJ2-5	NA	TGTGCCAGCAGCTTATACAGCGGGGGGGTAGAGACCCAGTACTTC	CASSLYSGGVETQYF
TRBV19	TRBD2	14	TRBJ2-1	NA	TGTGCCAGTAGTAACGGGGGAGGGATGAATGAGCAGTTCTTC	CASSNGGGMNEQFF
TRBV5-4	TRBD2	14	TRBJ2-7	NA	TGTGCCAGCAGCGCGCGACTAGCGGACTACGAGCAGTACTTC	CASSARLADYEQYF
TRBV6-6	NA	14	TRBJ1-2	NA	TGTGCCAGCAGTTACTCGGAACCGCTCTATGGCTACACCTTC	CASSYSEPLYGYTF
TRBV2	TRBD2	22	TRBJ2-1	NA	TGTGCCAGCAGTGAATGGACAGCTCCGGGACTAGCGATAAAAAACACCGGGGAGGAGCAGTTCTTC	CASSEWTAPGLAIKNTGEEQFF
TRBV11-2	TRBD2	17	TRBJ2-7	once	TGTGCCAGCAGCTTAGTGTTCGGGGGGTCCACAGGATACGAGCAGTACTTC	CASSLVFGGSTGYEQYF
TRBV27	TRBD1	16	TRBJ2-2	once	TGTGCCAGCAAGGCTCCGGGACAGGTGAACACCGGGGAGCTGTTTTTT	CASKAPGQVNTGELFF
TRBV6-5	TRBD1	14	TRBJ1-2	NA	TGTGCCAGCAGTTACGGGACAGAAAGCTATGGCTACACCTTC	CASSYGTESYGYTF
TRBV28	TRBD2	15	TRBJ2-1	NA	TGTGCCAGCAGATATACTAGCGGGGCGGGGGATGAGCAGTTCTTC	CASRYTSGAGDEQFF
TRBV27	NA	16	TRBJ2-1	NA	TGTGCCAGCAGTTTACATGGAGGGGGTCCCTACAATGAGCAGTTCTTC	CASSLHGGGPYNEQFF
TRBV11-2	NA	15	TRBJ1-1	NA	TGTGCCAGCAGCGCTACGGGACTGATGAACACTGAAGCTTTCTTT	CASSATGLMNTEAFF
TRBV19	NA	14	TRBJ2-7	NA	TGTGCCAGTAGTTCGGGACCTTCGTCCTACGAGCAGTACTTC	CASSSGPSSYEQYF
TRBV14	TRBD2	14	TRBJ2-7	NA	TGTGCCAGCAGCCAAGATCGACTAGCGGAGGAGCAGTACTTC	CASSQDRLAEEQYF
TRBV19	TRBD1	13	TRBJ1-6	NA	TGTGCCAGTAGTAGGGACAGTAATTCACCCCTCCACTTT	CASSRDSNSPLHF
TRBV7-9	TRBD2	19	TRBJ2-3	NA	TGTGCCAGCAGCTTGGACCGAGAACTAGCGGGAGCCCCCACAGATACGCAGTATTTT	CASSLDRELAGAPTDTQYF
TRBV28	NA	15	TRBJ2-7	once	TGTGCCAGCGCAAGCGCGCAGGGAAATCTCTACGAGCAGTACTTC	CASASAQGNLYEQYF
TRBV6-5	NA	15	TRBJ2-7	NA	TGTGCCAGCAGTTACGGGGAAATGTCGTCCTTCGAGCAGTACTTC	CASSYGEMSSFEQYF
TRBV7-6	NA	16	TRBJ2-2	once	TGTGCCAGCAGCTTACGGGGGGCGGGGAACACCGGGGAGCTGTTTTTT	CASSLRGAGNTGELFF
TRBV4-1	NA	15	TRBJ1-1	NA	TGCGCCAGCAGCCAAGGGGGGGGCGCGGGCACTGAAGCTTTCTTT	CASSQGGGAGTEAFF
TRBV15	NA	14	TRBJ1-1	NA	TGTGCCACCAGCAGAGAGGCTGGGGGGGCAGAAGCTTTCTTT	CATSREAGGAEAFF
TRBV19	NA	17	TRBJ1-1	NA	TGTGCCAGTAGTATAGATCTGAATGAAGGGGGAGACACTGAAGCTTTCTTT	CASSIDLNEGGDTEAFF
TRBV28	TRBD1	14	TRBJ2-7	NA	TGTGCCAGTAGACGGGACAGGGGGCGAAGAGAGCAGTACTTC	CASRRDRGRREQYF
TRBV6-5	NA	14	TRBJ1-2	NA	TGTGCCAGCAGTGAAGTGGCGGTAAACTATGGCTACACCTTC	CASSEVAVNYGYTF
TRBV2	TRBD1	13	TRBJ2-7	NA	TGTGCCAGAGGACGACAGGGTTTACACGAGCAGTACTTC	CARGRQGLHEQYF
TRBV28	TRBD1	13	TRBJ1-2	NA	TGTGCCAGCATGCACAGGGGATGGTATGGCTACACCTTC	CASMHRGWYGYTF
TRBV13	TRBD2	14	TRBJ2-7	NA	TGTGCCAGCAGCCCAACTAGCGGGATCTACGAGCAGTACTTC	CASSPTSGIYEQYF
TRBV5-4	TRBD1	12	TRBJ1-1	NA	TGTGCCAGCGACAGGGGAAACACTGAAGCTTTCTTT	CASDRGNTEAFF